This entry is about one T cell receptor (beta chain). Its antigen is still unknown. This entry belongs to a study of Ad26.COV2.S vaccination and SARS-CoV-2 variants. General study results and limits: The analyses of TCR breadth and depth may have understated the size of total T cell responses. Substantial breadth was reported for post-vaccination spike-specific CD8+ and CD4+ T cells. Vaccine recipients showed a spike-specific TCR breadth that was higher than in placebo recipients. Whether participants received vaccine or placebo, their non-spike TCR breadth was similar.

The method was immunoSEQ multiplex PCR; TCRdb's version includes in-frame clones alone and lacks a portion of them. The sample gives around 370,000 clones, 92% of which show up once; 3% to 5% is in the top ten. This specimen was peripheral blood, taken after recovery from COVID-19. This sequence originates from a human donor who had recovered from COVID-19.

The CDR3 spells CASSQIGSYGYTF. CDR3 bases: TGCGCCAGCAGCCAGATCGGATCGTATGGCTACACCTTC. The chain carries TRBV4-1 and TRBJ1-2, with unresolved D. The CDR3 totals 13 residues. V was clipped by 3 bases and J by 5 bases, with 10 bases between them. Germline V gene sequence: CDR1 MGHRA, CDR2 YSYEKL.